This T cell receptor (beta chain) appears in the sequencing data of a study of metastatic and nonmetastatic thyroid tumors. Points from the study as a whole: According to reports, the diversity of TCR beta was significantly higher in malignant thyroid tumors than in benign nodules, and this held in both blood and tumor samples.

Authors' data handling: Across clinicopathological groups, CDR3 differences served as the basis for building a distant-metastasis classifier for papillary thyroid cancer. From the PCR reads, TCRdb re-called clones with MiXCR. V and J calls and clone size were set by TCRdb, not the authors. The sample yields approximately 20,000 clones, approximately 32% seen once. Until they underwent thyroid surgery, no patient had received any treatment. CDR1 is LNHDA, CDR2 SQIVND, per germline (reference sequence). The CDR3 runs to 14 residues. Trimming at V came to 7 bases and at J to 3 bases, leaving 9 bases not matched to a gene. Worth noting for this clone: Its cognate antigen is unknown.

This clonotype was sampled from a female donor with papillary thyroid cancer or a benign thyroid nodule (not recorded which). Some clones in this sample may be carry-over from other donors' samples. Sample: adjacent normal tissue. This sequence joins TRBV19 and TRBJ2-7; 7 bases match TRBD1. CDR3 in DNA: TGTGCCAGTACCATAGACAGGGTCGACTACGAGCAGTACTTC. Translation gives CASTIDRVDYEQYF.